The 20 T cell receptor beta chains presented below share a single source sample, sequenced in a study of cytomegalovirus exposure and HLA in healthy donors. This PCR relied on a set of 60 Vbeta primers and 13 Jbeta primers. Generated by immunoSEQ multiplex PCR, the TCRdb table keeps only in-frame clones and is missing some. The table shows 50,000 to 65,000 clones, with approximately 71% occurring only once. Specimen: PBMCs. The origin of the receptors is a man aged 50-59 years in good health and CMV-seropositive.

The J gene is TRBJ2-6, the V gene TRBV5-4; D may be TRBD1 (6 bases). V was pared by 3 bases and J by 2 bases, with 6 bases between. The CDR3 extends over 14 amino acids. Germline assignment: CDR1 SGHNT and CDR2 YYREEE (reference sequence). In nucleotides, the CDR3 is TGTGCCAGCAGCTACAGGGCTGGGGCCAACGTCCTGACTTTC. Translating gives CASSYRAGANVLTF.

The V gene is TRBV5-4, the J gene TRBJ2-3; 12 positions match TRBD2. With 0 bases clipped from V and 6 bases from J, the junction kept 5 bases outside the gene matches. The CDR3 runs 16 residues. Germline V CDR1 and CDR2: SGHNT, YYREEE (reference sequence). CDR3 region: CASSLGLAGGKDTQYF. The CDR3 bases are TGTGCCAGCAGCTTGGGGCTAGCGGGAGGGAAGGATACGCAGTATTTT.

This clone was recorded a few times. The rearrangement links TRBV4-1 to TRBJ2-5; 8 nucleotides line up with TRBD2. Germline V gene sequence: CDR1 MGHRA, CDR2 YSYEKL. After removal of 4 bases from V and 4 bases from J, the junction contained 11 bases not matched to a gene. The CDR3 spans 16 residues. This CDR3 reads CASSRDSGVGLETQYF. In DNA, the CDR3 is TGCGCCAGCAGCCGGGATAGCGGGGTAGGTCTAGAGACCCAGTACTTC.

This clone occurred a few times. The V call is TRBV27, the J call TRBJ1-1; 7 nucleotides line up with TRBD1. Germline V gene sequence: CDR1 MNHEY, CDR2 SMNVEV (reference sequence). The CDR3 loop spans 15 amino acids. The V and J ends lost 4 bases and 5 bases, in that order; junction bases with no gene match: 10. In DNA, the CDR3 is TGTGCCAGCAGTTCTGACAGGGTACTGGGGACTGAAGCTTTCTTT. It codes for CASSSDRVLGTEAFF.

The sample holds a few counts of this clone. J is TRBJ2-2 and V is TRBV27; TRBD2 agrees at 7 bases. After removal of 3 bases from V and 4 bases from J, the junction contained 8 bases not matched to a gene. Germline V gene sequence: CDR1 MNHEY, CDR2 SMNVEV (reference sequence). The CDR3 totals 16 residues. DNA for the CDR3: TGTGCCAGCAGTTTTTGGCGGGGGTCGGGCACCGGGGAGCTGTTTTTT. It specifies CASSFWRGSGTGELFF.

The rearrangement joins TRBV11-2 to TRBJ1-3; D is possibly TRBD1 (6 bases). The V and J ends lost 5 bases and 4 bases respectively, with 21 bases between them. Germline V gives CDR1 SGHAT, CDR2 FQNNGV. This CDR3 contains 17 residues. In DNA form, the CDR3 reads TGTGCCAGCAGCGTCGACCCCGGGACATTTCTAGGAAACACCATATATTTT. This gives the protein CASSVDPGTFLGNTIYF.

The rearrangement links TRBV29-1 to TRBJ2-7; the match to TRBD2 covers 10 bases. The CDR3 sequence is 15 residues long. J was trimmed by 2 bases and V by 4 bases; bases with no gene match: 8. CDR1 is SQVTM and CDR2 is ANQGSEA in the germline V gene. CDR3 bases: TGCAGCGTTGTGTCCAGCGGGAGGGTTCCCTACGAGCAGTACTTC. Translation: CSVVSSGRVPYEQYF.

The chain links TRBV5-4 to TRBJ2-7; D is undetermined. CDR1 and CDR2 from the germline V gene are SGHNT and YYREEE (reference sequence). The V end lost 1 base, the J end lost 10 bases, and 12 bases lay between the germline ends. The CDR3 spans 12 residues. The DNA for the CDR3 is TGTGCCAGCAGCTTGTACTTGGGCTTCCAGTACTTC. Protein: CASSLYLGFQYF.

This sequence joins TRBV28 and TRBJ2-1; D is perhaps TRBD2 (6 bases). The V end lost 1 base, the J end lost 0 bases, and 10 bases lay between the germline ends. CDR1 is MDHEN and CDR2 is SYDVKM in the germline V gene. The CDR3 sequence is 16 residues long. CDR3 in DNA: TGTGCCAGCAGTTTATTAGGCGGGAACTCCTACAATGAGCAGTTCTTC. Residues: CASSLLGGNSYNEQFF. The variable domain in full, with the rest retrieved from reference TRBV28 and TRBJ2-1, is DVKVTQSSRYLVKRTGEKVFLECVQDMDHENMFWYRQDPGLGLRLIYFSYDVKMKEKGDIPEGYSVSREKKERFSLILESASTNQTSMYLCASSLLGGNSYNEQFFGPGTRLTVL.

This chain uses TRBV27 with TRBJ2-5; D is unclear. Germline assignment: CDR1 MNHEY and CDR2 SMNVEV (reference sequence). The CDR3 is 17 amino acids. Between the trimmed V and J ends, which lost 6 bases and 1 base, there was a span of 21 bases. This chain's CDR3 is CASSHRSSLGSQETQYF. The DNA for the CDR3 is TGTGCCAGCAGCCACCGTTCCTCTCTCGGGTCCCAAGAGACCCAGTACTTC.

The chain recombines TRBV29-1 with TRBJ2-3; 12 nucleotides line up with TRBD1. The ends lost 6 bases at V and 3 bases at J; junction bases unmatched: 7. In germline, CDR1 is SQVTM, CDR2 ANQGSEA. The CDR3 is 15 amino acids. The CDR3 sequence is CSVPGTGGVTDTQYF. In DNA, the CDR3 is TGCAGCGTCCCGGGGACAGGGGGCGTAACAGATACGCAGTATTTT.

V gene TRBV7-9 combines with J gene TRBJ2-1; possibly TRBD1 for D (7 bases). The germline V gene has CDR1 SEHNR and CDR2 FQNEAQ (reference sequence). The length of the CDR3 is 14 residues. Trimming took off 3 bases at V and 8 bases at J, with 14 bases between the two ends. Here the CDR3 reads CASSLEGARHEQFF. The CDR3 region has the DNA TGTGCCAGCAGCTTGGAGGGGGCCCGGCATGAGCAGTTCTTC. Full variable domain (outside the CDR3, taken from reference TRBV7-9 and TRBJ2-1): DTGVSQNPRHKITKRGQNVTFRCDPISEHNRLYWYRQTLGQGPEFLTYFQNEAQLEKSRLLSDRFSAERPKGSFSTLEIQRTEQGDSAMYLCASSLEGARHEQFFGPGTRLTVL.

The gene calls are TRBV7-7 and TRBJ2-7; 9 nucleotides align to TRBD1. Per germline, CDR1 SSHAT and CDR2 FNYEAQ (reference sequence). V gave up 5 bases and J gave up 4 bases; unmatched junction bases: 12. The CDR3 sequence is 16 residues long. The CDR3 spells CASSIVRDRVDYEQYF. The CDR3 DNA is TGTGCCAGCAGCATCGTCCGGGACAGGGTAGATTACGAGCAGTACTTC.

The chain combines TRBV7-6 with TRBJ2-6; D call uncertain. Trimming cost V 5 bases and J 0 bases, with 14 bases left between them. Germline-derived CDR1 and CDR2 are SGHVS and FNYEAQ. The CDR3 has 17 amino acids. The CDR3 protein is CASSTGVGPSGANVLTF. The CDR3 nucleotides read TGTGCCAGCAGCACCGGAGTAGGTCCCTCTGGGGCCAACGTCCTGACTTTC.

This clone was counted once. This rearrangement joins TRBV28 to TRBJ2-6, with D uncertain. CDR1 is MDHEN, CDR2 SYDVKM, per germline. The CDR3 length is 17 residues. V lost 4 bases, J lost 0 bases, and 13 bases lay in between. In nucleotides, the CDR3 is TGTGCCAGCAGTTCGATATATGGGCGCTCTGGGGCCAACGTCCTGACTTTC. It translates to CASSSIYGRSGANVLTF.

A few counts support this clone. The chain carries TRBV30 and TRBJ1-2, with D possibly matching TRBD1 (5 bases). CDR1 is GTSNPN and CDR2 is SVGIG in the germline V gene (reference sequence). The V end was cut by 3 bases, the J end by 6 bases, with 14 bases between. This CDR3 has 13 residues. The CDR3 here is CAWSPSGNHGYTF. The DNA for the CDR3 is TGTGCCTGGAGCCCCTCAGGGAATCATGGCTACACCTTC.

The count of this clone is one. The chain's CDR3 is CASSRGYEQYF. In DNA, the CDR3 is TGTGCCAGCAGTCGAGGCTACGAGCAGTACTTC. The V gene is TRBV11-2, the J gene TRBJ2-7; D is unresolved. V lost 6 bases and J lost 3, with 6 bases in between. Germline V gives CDR1 SGHAT, CDR2 FQNNGV. This CDR3 region has 11 residues.

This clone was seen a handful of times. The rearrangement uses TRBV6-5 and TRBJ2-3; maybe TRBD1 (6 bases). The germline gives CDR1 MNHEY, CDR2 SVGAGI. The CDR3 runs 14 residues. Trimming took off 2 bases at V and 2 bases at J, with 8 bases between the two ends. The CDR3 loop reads CASSYQGNTDTQYF. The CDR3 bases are TGTGCCAGCAGTTACCAGGGGAACACAGATACGCAGTATTTT.

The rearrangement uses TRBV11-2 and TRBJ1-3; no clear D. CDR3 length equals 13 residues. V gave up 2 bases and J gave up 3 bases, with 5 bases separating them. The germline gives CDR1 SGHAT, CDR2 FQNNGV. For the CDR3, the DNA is TGTGCCAGCAGCTTAACAGATGGAAACACCATATATTTT. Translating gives CASSLTDGNTIYF.

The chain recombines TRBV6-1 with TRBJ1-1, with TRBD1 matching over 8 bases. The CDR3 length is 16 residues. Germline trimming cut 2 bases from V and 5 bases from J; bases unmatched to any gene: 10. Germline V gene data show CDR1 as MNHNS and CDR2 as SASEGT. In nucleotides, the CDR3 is TGTGCCAGCAGTGAATCCAGGACAGGGCAGGGGACTGAAGCTTTCTTT. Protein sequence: CASSESRTGQGTEAFF.